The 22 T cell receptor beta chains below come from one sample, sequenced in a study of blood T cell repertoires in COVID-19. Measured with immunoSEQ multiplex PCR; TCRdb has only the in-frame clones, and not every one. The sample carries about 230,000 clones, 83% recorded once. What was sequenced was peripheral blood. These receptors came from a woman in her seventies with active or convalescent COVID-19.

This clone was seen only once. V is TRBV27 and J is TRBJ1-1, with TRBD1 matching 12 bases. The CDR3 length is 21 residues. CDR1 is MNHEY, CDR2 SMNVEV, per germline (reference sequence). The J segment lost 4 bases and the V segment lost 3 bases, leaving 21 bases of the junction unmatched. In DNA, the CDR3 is TGTGCCAGCAGTTTCCTTGGGACAGGGGGCGCAGGTACGGTGACGAGCACTGAAGCTTTCTTT. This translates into CASSFLGTGGAGTVTSTEAFF.

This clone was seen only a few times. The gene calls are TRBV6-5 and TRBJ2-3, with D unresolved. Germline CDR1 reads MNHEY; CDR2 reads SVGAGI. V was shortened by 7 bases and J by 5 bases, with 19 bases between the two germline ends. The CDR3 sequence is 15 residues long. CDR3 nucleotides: TGTGCCAGCAATCGTCTCCTAGAGGTGGTAGATACGCAGTATTTT. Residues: CASNRLLEVVDTQYF.

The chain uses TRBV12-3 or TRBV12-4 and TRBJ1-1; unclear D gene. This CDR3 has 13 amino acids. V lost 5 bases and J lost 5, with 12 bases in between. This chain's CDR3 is CASSRGTRTEAFF. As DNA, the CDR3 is TGTGCCAGCAGTCGTGGAACTAGGACTGAAGCTTTCTTT.

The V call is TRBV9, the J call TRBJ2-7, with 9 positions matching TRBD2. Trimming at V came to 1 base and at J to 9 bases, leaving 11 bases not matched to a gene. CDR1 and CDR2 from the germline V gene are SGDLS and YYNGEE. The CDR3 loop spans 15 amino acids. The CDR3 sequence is CASSVSGTSIHRQYF. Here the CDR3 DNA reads TGTGCCAGCAGCGTAAGCGGGACTAGCATTCACAGGCAGTACTTC.

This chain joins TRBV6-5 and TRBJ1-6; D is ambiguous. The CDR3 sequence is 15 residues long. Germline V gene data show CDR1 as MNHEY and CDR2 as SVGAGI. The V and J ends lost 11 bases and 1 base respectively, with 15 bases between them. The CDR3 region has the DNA TGTGCCTCTAGGCCCTCTTTATCCTATAATTCACCCCTCCACTTT. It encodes CASRPSLSYNSPLHF.

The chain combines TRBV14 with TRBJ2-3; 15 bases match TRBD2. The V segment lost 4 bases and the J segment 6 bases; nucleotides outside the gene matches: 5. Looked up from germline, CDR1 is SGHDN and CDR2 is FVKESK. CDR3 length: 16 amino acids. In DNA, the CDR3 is TGTGCCAGCAGCCTGGGACTAGCGGGGGGTTTGGATACGCAGTATTTT. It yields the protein CASSLGLAGGLDTQYF. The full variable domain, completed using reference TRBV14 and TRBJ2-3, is EAGVTQFPSHSVIEKGQTVTLRCDPISGHDNLYWYRRVMGKEIKFLLHFVKESKQDESGMPNNRFLAERTGGTYSTLKVQPAELEDSGVYFCASSLGLAGGLDTQYFGPGTRLTVL.

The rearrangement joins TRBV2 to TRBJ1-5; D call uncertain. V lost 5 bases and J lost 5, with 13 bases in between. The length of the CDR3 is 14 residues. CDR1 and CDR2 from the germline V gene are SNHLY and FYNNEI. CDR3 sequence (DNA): TGTGCCAGCAGTCACGACAAGTCGTATCAGCCCCAGCATTTT. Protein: CASSHDKSYQPQHF. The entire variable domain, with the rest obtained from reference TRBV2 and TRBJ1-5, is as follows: EPEVTQTPSHQVTQMGQEVILRCVPISNHLYFYWYRQILGQKVEFLVSFYNNEISEKSEIFDDQFSVERPDGSNFTLKIRSTKLEDSAMYFCASSHDKSYQPQHFGDGTRLSIL.

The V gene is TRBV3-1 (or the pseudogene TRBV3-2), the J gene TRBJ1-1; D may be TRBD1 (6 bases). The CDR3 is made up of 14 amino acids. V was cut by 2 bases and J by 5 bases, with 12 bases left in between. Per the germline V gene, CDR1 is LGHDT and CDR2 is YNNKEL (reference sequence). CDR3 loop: CASSQRGGQTEAFF. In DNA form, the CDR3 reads TGTGCCAGCAGCCAAAGGGGGGGGCAAACTGAAGCTTTCTTT.

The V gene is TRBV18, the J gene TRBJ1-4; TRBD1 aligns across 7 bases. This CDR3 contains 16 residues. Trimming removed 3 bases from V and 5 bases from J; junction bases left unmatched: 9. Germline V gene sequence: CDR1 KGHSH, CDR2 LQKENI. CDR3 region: CASSPFPGQRNEKLFF. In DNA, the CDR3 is TGTGCCAGCTCACCGTTCCCGGGACAGCGCAATGAAAAACTGTTTTTT.

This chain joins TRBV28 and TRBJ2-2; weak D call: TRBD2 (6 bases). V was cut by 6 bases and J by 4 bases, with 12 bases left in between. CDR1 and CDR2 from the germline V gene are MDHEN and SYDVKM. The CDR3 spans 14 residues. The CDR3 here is CASRTAGPTGELFF. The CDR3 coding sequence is TGTGCCAGCAGAACTGCGGGGCCCACCGGGGAGCTGTTTTTT.

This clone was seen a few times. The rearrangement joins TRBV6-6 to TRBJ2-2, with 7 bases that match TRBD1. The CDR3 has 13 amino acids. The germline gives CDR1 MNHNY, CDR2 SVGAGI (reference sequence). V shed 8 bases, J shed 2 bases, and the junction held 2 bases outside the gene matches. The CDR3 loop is CASRDSNTGELFF. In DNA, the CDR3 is TGTGCCAGCCGGGACAGCAACACCGGGGAGCTGTTTTTT.

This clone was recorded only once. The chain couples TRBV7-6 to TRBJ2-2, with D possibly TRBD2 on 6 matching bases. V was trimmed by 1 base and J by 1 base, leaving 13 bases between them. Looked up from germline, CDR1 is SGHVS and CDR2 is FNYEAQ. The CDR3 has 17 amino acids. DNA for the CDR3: TGTGCCAGCAGCTTAGACCCGGGACTTAGGAACACCGGGGAGCTGTTTTTT. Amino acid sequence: CASSLDPGLRNTGELFF.

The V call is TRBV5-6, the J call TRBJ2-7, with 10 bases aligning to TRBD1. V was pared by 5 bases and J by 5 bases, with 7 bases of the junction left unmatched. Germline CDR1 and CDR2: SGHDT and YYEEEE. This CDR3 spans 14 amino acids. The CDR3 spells CASRLTGTGDEQYF. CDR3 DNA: TGTGCCAGCAGACTTACCGGGACAGGGGACGAGCAGTACTTC.

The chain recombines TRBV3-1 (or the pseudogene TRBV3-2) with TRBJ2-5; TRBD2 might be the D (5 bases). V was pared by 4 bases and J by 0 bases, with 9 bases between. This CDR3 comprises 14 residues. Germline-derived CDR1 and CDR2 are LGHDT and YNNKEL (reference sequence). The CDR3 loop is CASSLLRDQETQYF. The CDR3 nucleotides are TGTGCCAGCAGCCTGCTGAGGGACCAAGAGACCCAGTACTTC.

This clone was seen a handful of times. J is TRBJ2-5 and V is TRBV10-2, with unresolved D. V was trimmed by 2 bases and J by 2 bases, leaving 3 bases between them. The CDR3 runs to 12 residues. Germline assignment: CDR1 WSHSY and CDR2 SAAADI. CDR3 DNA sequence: TGCGCCAGCAGTGAGCAGCAAGAGACCCAGTACTTC. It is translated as CASSEQQETQYF.

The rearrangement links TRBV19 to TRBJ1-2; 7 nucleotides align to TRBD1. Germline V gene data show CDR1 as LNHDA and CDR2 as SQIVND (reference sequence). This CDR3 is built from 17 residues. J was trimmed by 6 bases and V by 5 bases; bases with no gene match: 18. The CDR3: CASSSRTGAIRGHGYTF. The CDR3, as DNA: TGTGCCAGTAGTTCGCGGACAGGAGCGATAAGGGGCCATGGCTACACCTTC.

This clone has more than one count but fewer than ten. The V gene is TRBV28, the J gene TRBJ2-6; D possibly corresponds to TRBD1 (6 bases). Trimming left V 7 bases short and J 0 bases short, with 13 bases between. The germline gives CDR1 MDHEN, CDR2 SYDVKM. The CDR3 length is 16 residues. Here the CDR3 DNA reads TGTGCCAGCACAGAACAGGGACCCTCTGGGGCCAACGTCCTGACTTTC. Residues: CASTEQGPSGANVLTF. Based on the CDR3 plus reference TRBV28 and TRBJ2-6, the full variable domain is DVKVTQSSRYLVKRTGEKVFLECVQDMDHENMFWYRQDPGLGLRLIYFSYDVKMKEKGDIPEGYSVSREKKERFSLILESASTNQTSMYLCASTEQGPSGANVLTFGAGSRLTVL.

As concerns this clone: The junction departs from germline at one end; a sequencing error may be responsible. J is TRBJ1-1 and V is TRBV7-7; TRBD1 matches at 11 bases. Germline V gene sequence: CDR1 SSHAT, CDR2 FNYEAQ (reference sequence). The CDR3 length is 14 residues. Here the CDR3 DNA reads TGTGCTAGCAGCGAGATAGGACAGGGGGCTTTGGCTTTCTTT. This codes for CASSEIGQGALAFF.

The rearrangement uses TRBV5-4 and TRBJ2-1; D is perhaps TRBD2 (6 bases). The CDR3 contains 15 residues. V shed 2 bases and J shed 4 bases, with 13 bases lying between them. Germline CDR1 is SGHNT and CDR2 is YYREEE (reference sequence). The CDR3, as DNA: TGTGCCAGCAGCTTTAAGGAGGGCCCGTACAATGAGCAGTTCTTC. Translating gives CASSFKEGPYNEQFF.

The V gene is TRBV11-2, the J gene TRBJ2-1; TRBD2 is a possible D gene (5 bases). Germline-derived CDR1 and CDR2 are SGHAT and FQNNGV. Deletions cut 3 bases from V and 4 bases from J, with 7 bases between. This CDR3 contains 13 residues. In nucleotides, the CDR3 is TGTGCCAGCAGCTTGGGAGAATACAATGAGCAGTTCTTC. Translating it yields CASSLGEYNEQFF.

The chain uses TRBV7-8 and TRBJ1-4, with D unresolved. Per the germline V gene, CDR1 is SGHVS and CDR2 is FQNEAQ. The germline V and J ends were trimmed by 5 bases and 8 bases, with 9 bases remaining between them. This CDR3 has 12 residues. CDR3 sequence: CASSPNSEKLFF. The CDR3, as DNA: TGTGCCAGCAGCCCTAACTCGGAAAAACTGTTTTTT.

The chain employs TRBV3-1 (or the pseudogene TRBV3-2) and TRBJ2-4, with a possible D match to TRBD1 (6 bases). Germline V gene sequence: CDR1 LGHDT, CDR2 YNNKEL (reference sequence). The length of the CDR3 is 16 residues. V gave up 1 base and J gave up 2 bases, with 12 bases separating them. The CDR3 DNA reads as TGTGCCAGCAGCCAAGCGCTACAGGGTTCCAAAAACATTCAGTACTTC. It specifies CASSQALQGSKNIQYF.